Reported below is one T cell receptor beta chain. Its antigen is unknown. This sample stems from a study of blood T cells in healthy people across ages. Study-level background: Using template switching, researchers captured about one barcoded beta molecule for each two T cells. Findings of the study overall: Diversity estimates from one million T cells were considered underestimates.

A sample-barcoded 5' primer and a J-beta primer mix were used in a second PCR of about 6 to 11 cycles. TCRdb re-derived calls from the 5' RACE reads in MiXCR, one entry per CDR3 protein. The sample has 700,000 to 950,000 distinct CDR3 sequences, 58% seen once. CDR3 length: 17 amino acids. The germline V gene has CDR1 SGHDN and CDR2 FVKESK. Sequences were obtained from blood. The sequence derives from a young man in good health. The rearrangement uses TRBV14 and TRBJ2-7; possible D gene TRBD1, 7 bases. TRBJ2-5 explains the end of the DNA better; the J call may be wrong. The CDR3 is CASSPRRGQKSRETQYF. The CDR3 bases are TGTGCCAGCAGCCCGAGGAGGGGGCAAAAATCCAGGGAGACCCAGTACTTC.